The rows below give T cell receptor beta chains drawn from one sample of a study of T cell repertoires in cytomegalovirus infection. These TCRs' antigens remain unknown. Via MiXCR, TCRdb re-called the reads, giving one row per CDR3 protein. This sample has 230,000 or so distinct CDR3 sequences, with roughly two fifths found just once. This material consisted of CD8+ T cells from cultured PBMCs, taken from culture after CMV antigen stimulation. The receptors come from a human donor in good health (CMV status not recorded). Some clones in this sample may be carry-over from other donors' samples. The CDR3 runs from the conserved cysteine through the conserved F or W. The D gene is left open where the match is weak. Clone size is shown for a subset of rows, as once, few, many or a class of expanded clone.

j_call cdr3_length v_call clone_size d_call cdr3_aa cdr3_nt
TRBJ2-3 17 TRBV7-8 few TRBD2 CASSLDWREAGADTQYF TGTGCCAGCAGCTTAGACTGGCGGGAGGCCGGCGCAGATACGCAGTATTTT
TRBJ1-1 13 TRBV27 few NA CASSQGPGTEAFF TGTGCCAGCAGTCAGGGGCCGGGCACTGAAGCTTTCTTT
TRBJ2-1 14 TRBV27 NA NA CASSFSQPYTEQFF TGTGCCAGCAGTTTCAGTCAACCATACACAGAGCAGTTCTTC
TRBJ2-1 16 TRBV6-4 few NA CASSDSIASSYNEQFF TGTGCCAGCAGTGACTCGATAGCCAGCTCCTACAATGAGCAGTTCTTC
TRBJ2-7 15 TRBV6-6 NA TRBD2 CASSYSYSGSNEQHF TGTGCCAGCAGTTACTCCTACAGCGGGAGCAACGAGCAGCACTTC
TRBJ2-1 17 TRBV7-8 NA NA CASSSSQGLPSYNEQFF TGTGCCAGCAGCTCTAGCCAGGGACTTCCCTCTTACAATGAGCAGTTCTTC
TRBJ2-1 14 TRBV7-2 many TRBD2 CASSFERGRNEQFF TGTGCCAGCAGCTTCGAGCGGGGGCGCAATGAGCAGTTCTTC
TRBJ2-5 17 TRBV7-9 NA TRBD2 CASSNGGERENRETQYF TGTGCCAGCAGCAACGGGGGCGAGCGGGAGAACAGGGAGACCCAGTACTTC
TRBJ2-2 17 TRBV19 NA NA CASSHLGETGAPGELFF TGTGCCAGTAGTCATTTGGGGGAAACGGGAGCTCCCGGGGAGCTGTTTTTT
TRBJ2-5 14 TRBV28 NA TRBD2 CASGGEGGEETQYF TGTGCCAGCGGAGGGGAGGGCGGTGAAGAGACCCAGTACTTC
TRBJ1-1 17 TRBV27 NA TRBD1 CASSLFRQGGMNTEAFF TGTGCCAGCAGTTTATTTCGACAGGGCGGGATGAACACTGAAGCTTTCTTT
TRBJ2-5 14 TRBV20-1 few TRBD2 CSARDLGGRETQYF TGCAGTGCTAGAGATCTGGGGGGGAGAGAGACCCAGTACTTC
TRBJ2-1 16 TRBV7-3 few NA CASSPDSLSSYNEQFF TGTGCCAGCAGCCCCGACTCGTTAAGCTCCTACAATGAGCAGTTCTTC
TRBJ1-1 14 TRBV27 NA NA CASSYSGSLTEAFF TGTGCCAGCAGTTATTCGGGCAGTTTAACCGAAGCTTTCTTT
TRBJ2-7 11 TRBV2 NA NA CASARASEQYF TGTGCCAGCGCTCGGGCCTCCGAGCAGTACTTC
TRBJ2-7 15 TRBV12-5 NA TRBD1 CAIPASRQGGYEQYF TGTGCTATCCCGGCCAGCCGACAGGGTGGCTACGAGCAGTACTTC
TRBJ2-1 15 TRBV7-9 NA NA CASSPGTATYNEQFF TGTGCCAGCAGCCCAGGGACTGCTACCTACAATGAGCAGTTCTTC
TRBJ2-1 13 TRBV25-1 few TRBD2 CASGTSGYNEQFF TGTGCCAGCGGTACTAGCGGATACAATGAGCAGTTCTTC
TRBJ1-1 13 TRBV11-2 few NA CASSLLESSEAFF TGTGCCAGCAGCTTATTAGAGTCCTCTGAAGCTTTCTTT
TRBJ2-3 15 TRBV7-9 many TRBD1 CASSPWTGGRDTQYF TGTGCCAGCAGCCCATGGACAGGGGGCCGAGATACGCAGTATTTT
TRBJ2-7 15 TRBV7-2 NA TRBD2 CASSFGTSDPREQYF TGTGCCAGCAGCTTCGGGACTAGCGACCCACGAGAGCAGTACTTC
TRBJ2-7 15 TRBV7-9 NA NA CASSLARDITYEQYF TGTGCCAGCAGCTTAGCACGGGACATCACCTACGAGCAGTACTTC
TRBJ2-5 14 TRBV7-2 many NA CASSFSGSQETQYF TGTGCCAGCAGCTTCTCCGGGAGCCAAGAGACCCAGTACTTC
TRBJ2-1 13 TRBV7-9 few TRBD1 CASSPSSRGHGNF TGTGCCAGCAGCCCTAGTAGCAGGGGGCACGGTAACTTC
TRBJ1-5 15 TRBV10-3 NA TRBD1 CAISARTGEDQPQHF TGTGCCATCAGTGCTCGGACAGGGGAGGATCAGCCCCAGCATTTT
TRBJ1-1 14 TRBV5-6 NA NA CASSRQLMNTEAFF TGTGCCAGCAGCCGTCAGCTCATGAACACTGAAGCTTTCTTT
TRBJ2-3 18 TRBV7-9 NA NA CASNGPIGTTKDTDTQYF TGTGCCAGCAATGGACCCATCGGGACAACCAAAGACACAGATACGCAGTATTTT